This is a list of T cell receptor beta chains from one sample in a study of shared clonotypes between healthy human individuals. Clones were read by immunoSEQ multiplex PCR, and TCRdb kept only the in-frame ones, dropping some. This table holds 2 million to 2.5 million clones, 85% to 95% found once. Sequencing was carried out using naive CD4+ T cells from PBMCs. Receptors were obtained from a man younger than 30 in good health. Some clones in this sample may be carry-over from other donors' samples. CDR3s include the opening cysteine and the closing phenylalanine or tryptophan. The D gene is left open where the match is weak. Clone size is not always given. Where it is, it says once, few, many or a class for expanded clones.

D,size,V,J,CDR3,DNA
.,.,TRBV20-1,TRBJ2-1,CSAGSRDEQFF,TGCAGTGCTGGCTCCCGAGATGAGCAGTTCTTC
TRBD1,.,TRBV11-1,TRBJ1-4,CASSLRRTGGNEKLFF,TGTGCCAGCAGCTTAAGGAGGACAGGGGGCAATGAAAAACTGTTTTTT
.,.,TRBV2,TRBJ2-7,CASREGGRSYEQYF,TGTGCCAGCAGGGAGGGGGGAAGGTCCTACGAGCAGTACTTC
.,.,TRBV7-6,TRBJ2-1,CASSLADNEQFF,TGTGCCAGCAGCTTAGCCGATAATGAGCAGTTCTTC
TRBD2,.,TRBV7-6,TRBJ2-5,CASGRTSGTGTQYF,TGTGCCAGCGGAAGGACTAGCGGGACCGGAACCCAGTACTTC
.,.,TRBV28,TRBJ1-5,CASSGLGQPQHF,TGTGCCAGCTCGGGGCTTGGTCAGCCCCAGCATTTT
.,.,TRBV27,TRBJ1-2,CASSQPSAGNYGYTF,TGTGCCAGCAGCCAACCCTCGGCTGGAAACTATGGCTACACCTTC
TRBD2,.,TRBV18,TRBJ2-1,CASSPNRLAGADEQFF,TGTGCCAGCTCACCAAACAGACTAGCGGGAGCGGATGAGCAGTTCTTC
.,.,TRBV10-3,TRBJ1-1,CAISESGRRTEAFF,TGTGCCATCAGTGAGTCTGGCAGAAGGACTGAAGCTTTCTTT
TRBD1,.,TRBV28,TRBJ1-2,CASSFLTFGQGAYGYTF,TGTGCCAGCAGTTTCCTGACGTTCGGACAGGGGGCCTATGGCTACACCTTC
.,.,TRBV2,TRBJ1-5,CASRQGGGWNQPQHF,TGTGCCAGCAGGCAAGGTGGGGGGTGGAATCAGCCCCAGCATTTT
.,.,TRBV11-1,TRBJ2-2,CASRPGPTVYTGELFF,TGTGCCAGCAGGCCGGGGCCGACAGTTTACACCGGGGAGCTGTTTTTT
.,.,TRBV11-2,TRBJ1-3,CASSLPLSGNTIYF,TGTGCCAGCAGCCTACCCCTCTCTGGAAACACCATATATTTT
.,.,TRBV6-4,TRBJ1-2,CASSDGPARGYYGYTF,TGTGCCAGCAGTGACGGCCCGGCCCGGGGTTACTATGGCTACACCTTC
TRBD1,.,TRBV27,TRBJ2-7,CASRSGTGGFYEQYF,TGTGCCAGCAGATCTGGGACAGGGGGATTCTACGAGCAGTACTTC
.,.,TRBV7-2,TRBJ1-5,CASSSNSQNNQPQHF,TGTGCCAGCAGCTCAAACTCGCAGAACAATCAGCCCCAGCATTTT
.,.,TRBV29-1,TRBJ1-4,CSVSYISGEKLFF,TGCAGCGTTAGTTATATCTCGGGCGAAAAACTGTTTTTT
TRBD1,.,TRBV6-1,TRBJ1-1,CAARTGTEAFF,TGTGCCGCCCGGACAGGGACTGAAGCTTTCTTT
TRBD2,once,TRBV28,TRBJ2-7,CASLTSSGTTYEQYF,TGTGCCAGCCTAACTTCTAGCGGAACCACCTACGAGCAGTACTTC
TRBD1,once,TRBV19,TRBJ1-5,CASSILGTATNQPQHF,TGTGCCAGTAGTATTCTCGGGACAGCTACTAATCAGCCCCAGCATTTT
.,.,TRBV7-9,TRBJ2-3,CASTPRAREGTDTQYF,TGTGCCAGCACCCCCCGGGCCCGAGAGGGCACAGATACGCAGTATTTT
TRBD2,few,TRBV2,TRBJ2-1,CASSYSGKVNNEQFF,TGTGCCAGCAGTTATAGCGGGAAGGTTAACAATGAGCAGTTCTTC
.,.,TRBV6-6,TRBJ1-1,CASRYGPGTEAFF,TGTGCCAGCAGATACGGGCCTGGCACTGAAGCTTTCTTT
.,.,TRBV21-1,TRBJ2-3,CASTPKGGRATDTQYF,TGTGCCAGCACTCCAAAGGGGGGACGTGCCACAGATACGCAGTATTTT
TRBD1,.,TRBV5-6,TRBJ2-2,CASSWDRAAGELFF,TGTGCCAGCAGCTGGGACAGGGCGGCCGGGGAGCTGTTTTTT
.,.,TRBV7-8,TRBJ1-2,CASSLTGDGYTF,TGTGCCAGCAGCTTAACCGGGGATGGCTACACCTTC
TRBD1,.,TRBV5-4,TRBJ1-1,CASSTGQGLNTEAFF,TGTGCCAGCAGCACTGGACAGGGGTTGAACACTGAAGCTTTCTTT